This T cell receptor (beta chain) was retrieved from a study of blood T cell repertoires in COVID-19. About the study: Recovery meant two consecutive negative NP/OP PCR tests, professional clearance, or resolved symptoms. From T cells, B-cell-depleted T cells, or PBMCs came the material, which was cDNA or gDNA.

A single count supports this clone. Original processing methods: Scientists estimated how many nucleated cells there were by amplifying reference gene primers. The data were produced by immunoSEQ multiplex PCR, yet TCRdb's version contains in-frame clones alone and is incomplete. V, J and clone size derive from that table, while D and trimming were established from the DNA sequence. The sample contains 250,000 to 300,000 clones, around 89% of which appear only once. CDR1 is MNHEY, CDR2 SMNVEV, per germline (reference sequence). The CDR3 extends over 15 amino acids. V lost 5 bases and J lost 3; bases outside the gene matches: 5.

This clonotype was obtained from an older woman in a cohort exposed to, infected with or recovered from COVID-19 (not recorded which). The sample was PBMCs or T cells enriched from blood (not recorded which). The V gene is TRBV27, the J gene TRBJ1-5, with 9 bases identical to TRBD1. The chain's CDR3 is CASSPGTGFNQPQHF. Written as DNA, the CDR3 is TGTGCCAGCAGTCCCGGGACAGGGTTCAATCAGCCCCAGCATTTT.